A selection of T cell receptor beta chains follows, all from one sample in a study of T cell responses to AZD1222 COVID-19 vaccine. Measured with immunoSEQ multiplex PCR; TCRdb has only the in-frame clones, and not every one. In the table there are 95,000 to 130,000 clones, roughly 93% of which are singletons. This material consisted of peripheral blood, taken on day 0 of AZD1222 vaccination. These receptors all come from an adult in good health. Both conserved end residues are part of each CDR3. Fields, in order: clone size, D gene, J gene, V gene, CDR3 DNA, CDR3 protein. The D gene is left open where the match is weak. Clone size is not always given. Where it is, it says once, few, many or a class for expanded clones.

- | TRBD1 | TRBJ2-5 | TRBV19 | TGTGCCAGTAGTTTCACGAGACAGGGGGTTGAGACCCAGTACTTC | CASSFTRQGVETQYF
- | TRBD2 | TRBJ2-1 | TRBV30 | TGTGCCTGGAGCGGTCTAGCGGGGAACAATGAGCAGTTCTTC | CAWSGLAGNNEQFF
- | - | TRBJ2-2 | TRBV3-1/TRBV3-2 | TGTGCCAGCAGCCGCCTCGGGACCAGGAACACCGGGGAGCTGTTTTTT | CASSRLGTRNTGELFF
- | - | TRBJ1-1 | TRBV29-1 | TGCAGCGTCGGGTATGGGATGAACACTGAAGCTTTCTTT | CSVGYGMNTEAFF
- | - | TRBJ2-7 | TRBV27 | TGTGCCAGCAGTCCCTCTCAAGTGGCCTACGAGCAGTACTTC | CASSPSQVAYEQYF
once | - | TRBJ1-2 | TRBV12-3/TRBV12-4 | TGTGCCAGCAGACGGAGGTCCTATGGCTACACCTTC | CASRRRSYGYTF
- | TRBD1 | TRBJ1-2 | TRBV28 | TGTGCCAGCAGTTTCTTGACAGGGGGCGAAGGCTACACCTTC | CASSFLTGGEGYTF
- | - | TRBJ1-5 | TRBV18 | TGTGCCAGCTCACCGGATCTAAATCAGCCCCAGCATTTT | CASSPDLNQPQHF
- | - | TRBJ2-7 | TRBV7-9 | TGTGCCAGCAGCCCCCTCCGACAGGAGCAGTACTTC | CASSPLRQEQYF
- | TRBD2 | TRBJ2-7 | TRBV5-6 | TGTGCCAGCAGCTTGTGGGACTACCCCTACGAGCAGTACTTC | CASSLWDYPYEQYF
- | - | TRBJ2-7 | TRBV30 | TGTGCCTGGAGTGTTGCCTATTCTCCCTACGAGCAGTACTTC | CAWSVAYSPYEQYF
- | - | TRBJ1-5 | TRBV27 | TGTGCCAGCAGTTTATTCAGGGGAGACAATCAGCCCCAGCATTTT | CASSLFRGDNQPQHF
- | TRBD1 | TRBJ1-1 | TRBV27 | TGTGCCAGCAGTCGAAGACAGGGGGTCACTGAAGCTTTCTTT | CASSRRQGVTEAFF
few | - | TRBJ1-6 | TRBV12-3/TRBV12-4 | TGTGCCAGCACCTTAATGGGGGATTCACCCCTCCACTTT | CASTLMGDSPLHF
- | - | TRBJ2-7 | TRBV15 | TGTGCCACCAGCAACCGGGACCCCTCCTACGAGCAGTACTTC | CATSNRDPSYEQYF
- | - | TRBJ1-1 | TRBV28 | TGTGCCAGCCCTCCCAGTCGGGGGCCTACTACTATCGTTGAAGCTTTCTTT | CASPPSRGPTTIVEAFF
once | - | TRBJ2-1 | TRBV24-1 | TGTGCCACCAGTGATTTGGGTTCCCTCGGCGGACGGCGGATTTATGAGCAGTTCTTC | CATSDLGSLGGRRIYEQFF
- | - | TRBJ1-2 | TRBV7-8 | TGTGCCAGCAGACACTCGGGGGCCTATGGCTACACCTTC | CASRHSGAYGYTF
- | - | TRBJ2-7 | TRBV6-6 | TGTGCCAGCAAGGGTAATTCCCCGGACAGTGCCTACGAGCAGTACTTC | CASKGNSPDSAYEQYF
- | - | TRBJ2-7 | TRBV27 | TGTGCCAGCAGTAACACAGGGTTCTACGAGCAGTACTTC | CASSNTGFYEQYF
- | - | TRBJ1-2 | TRBV18 | TGTGCCAGCTCACGGGGACAAGCCTATGGCTACACCTTC | CASSRGQAYGYTF
- | TRBD1 | TRBJ1-5 | TRBV7-2 | TGTGCCAGCAGCTTAGCTGGGACAGTTGGACAGCCCCAGCATTTT | CASSLAGTVGQPQHF
- | TRBD2 | TRBJ2-1 | TRBV4-1 | TGCGCCAGCAGCCAAAGACTAGCGGGAGGTCGTGAGCAGTTCTTC | CASSQRLAGGREQFF
- | - | TRBJ1-1 | TRBV7-9 | TGTGCCAGCAGCTTTGGGACAATGAACACTGAAGCTTTCTTT | CASSFGTMNTEAFF
- | - | TRBJ1-2 | TRBV28 | TGTGCCAGCAGTTTACCGACAGTGGGGGACTATGGCTACACCTTC | CASSLPTVGDYGYTF
few | - | TRBJ2-5 | TRBV2 | TGTGCCAGCAGTATCGACGGAGAGACCCAGTACTTC | CASSIDGETQYF
- | - | TRBJ2-6 | TRBV10-3 | TGTGCCATCAGTGAGTCATGGGCTGGGGCCAACGTCCTGACTTTC | CAISESWAGANVLTF
- | - | TRBJ2-1 | TRBV4-1 | TGCGCCAGCAGCCAAGACAGGGTATCCCCGCAGTTCTTC | CASSQDRVSPQFF
once | - | TRBJ1-3 | TRBV25-1 | TGTGCCAGCGGGGGCGGCACCATATATTTT | CASGGGTIYF
few | - | TRBJ1-5 | TRBV14 | TGTGCCAGCAGCCAGTTTGACGGGGCCCAGCATTTT | CASSQFDGAQHF
- | - | TRBJ2-3 | TRBV7-2 | TGTGCCAGCAGCTTAGTTAGCGGAACACCAGATACGCAGTATTTT | CASSLVSGTPDTQYF
- | - | TRBJ1-1 | TRBV29-1 | TGCAGCGTTGAAGGGGATACTGAAGCTTTCTTT | CSVEGDTEAFF
- | - | TRBJ1-2 | TRBV7-2 | TGTGCCAGCAGCCGGACCGGGACGGGACTCTATGGCTACACCTTC | CASSRTGTGLYGYTF
- | - | TRBJ1-2 | TRBV11-2 | TGTGCCAGCAGCTTACAAGAGTGGGGGACGTCGGTATATGGCTACACCTTC | CASSLQEWGTSVYGYTF
- | - | TRBJ2-7 | TRBV28 | TGTGCCAGCATGGATTCCTACGAGCAGTACTTC | CASMDSYEQYF
- | - | TRBJ1-1 | TRBV5-4 | TGTGCCAGCAGCGTACAGGGAGAGGGCACTGAAGCTTTCTTT | CASSVQGEGTEAFF
- | TRBD2 | TRBJ2-3 | TRBV2 | TGTGCCAGCAGTGCCTCTGGGCTAGCGGCGTCCACAGATACGCAGTATTTT | CASSASGLAASTDTQYF
- | - | TRBJ2-2 | TRBV4-1 | TGCGCCAGCAGCCCGGGGGCAACCGGGGAGCTGTTTTTT | CASSPGATGELFF